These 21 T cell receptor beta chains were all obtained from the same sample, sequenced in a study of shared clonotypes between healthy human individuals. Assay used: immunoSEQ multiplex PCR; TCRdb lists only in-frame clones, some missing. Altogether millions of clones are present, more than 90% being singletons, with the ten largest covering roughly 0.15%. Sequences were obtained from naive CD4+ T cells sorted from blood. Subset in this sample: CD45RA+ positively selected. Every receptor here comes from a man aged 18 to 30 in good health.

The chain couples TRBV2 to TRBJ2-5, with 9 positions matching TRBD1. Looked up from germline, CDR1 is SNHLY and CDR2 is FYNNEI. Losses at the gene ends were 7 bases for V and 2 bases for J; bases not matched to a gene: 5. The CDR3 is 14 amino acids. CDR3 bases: TGTGCCAGCAACGGGGACAGGGCTCAAGAGACCCAGTACTTC. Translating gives CASNGDRAQETQYF.

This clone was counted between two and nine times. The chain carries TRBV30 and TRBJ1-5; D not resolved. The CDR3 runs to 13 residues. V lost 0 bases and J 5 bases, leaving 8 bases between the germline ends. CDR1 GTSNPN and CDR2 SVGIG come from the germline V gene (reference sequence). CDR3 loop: CAWSVGLHQPQHF. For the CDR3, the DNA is TGTGCCTGGAGTGTAGGACTCCATCAGCCCCAGCATTTT.

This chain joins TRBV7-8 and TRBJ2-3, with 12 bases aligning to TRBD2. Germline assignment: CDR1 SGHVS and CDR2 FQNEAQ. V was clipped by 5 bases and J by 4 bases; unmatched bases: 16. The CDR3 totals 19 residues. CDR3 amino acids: CASSPMRRLAGDKADTQYF. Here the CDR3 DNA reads TGTGCCAGCAGCCCCATGCGCAGACTAGCGGGAGATAAGGCAGATACGCAGTATTTT.

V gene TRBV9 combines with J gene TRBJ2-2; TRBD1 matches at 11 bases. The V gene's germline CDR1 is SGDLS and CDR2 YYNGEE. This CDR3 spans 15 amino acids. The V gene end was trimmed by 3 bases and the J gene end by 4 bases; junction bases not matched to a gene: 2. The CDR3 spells CASSAGQGGTGELFF. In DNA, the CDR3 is TGTGCCAGCAGCGCGGGACAGGGGGGCACCGGGGAGCTGTTTTTT.

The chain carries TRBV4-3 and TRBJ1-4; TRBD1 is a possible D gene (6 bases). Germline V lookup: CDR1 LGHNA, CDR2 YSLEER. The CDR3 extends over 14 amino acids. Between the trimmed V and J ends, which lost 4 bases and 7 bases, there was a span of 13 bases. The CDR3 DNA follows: TGCGCCAGCAGCCCAGGGAACAGGGCTGAAAAACTGTTTTTT. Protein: CASSPGNRAEKLFF.

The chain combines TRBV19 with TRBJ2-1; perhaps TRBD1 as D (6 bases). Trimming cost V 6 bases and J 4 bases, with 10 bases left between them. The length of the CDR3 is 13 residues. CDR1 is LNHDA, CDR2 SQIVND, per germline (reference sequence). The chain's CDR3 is CASRGQGYNEQFF. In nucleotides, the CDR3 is TGTGCCAGTAGGGGACAAGGGTACAATGAGCAGTTCTTC. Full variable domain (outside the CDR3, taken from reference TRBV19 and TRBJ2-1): DGGITQSPKYLFRKEGQNVTLSCEQNLNHDAMYWYRQDPGQGLRLIYYSQIVNDFQKGDIAEGYSVSREKKESFPLTVTSAQKNPTAFYLCASRGQGYNEQFFGPGTRLTVL.

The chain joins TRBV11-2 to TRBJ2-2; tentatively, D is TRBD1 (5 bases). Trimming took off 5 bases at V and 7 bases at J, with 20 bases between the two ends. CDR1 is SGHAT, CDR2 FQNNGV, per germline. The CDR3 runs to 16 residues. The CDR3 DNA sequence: TGTGCCAGCAGCGCACAGGTGACTGCCTCCGGCGGGGAGCTGTTTTTT. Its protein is CASSAQVTASGGELFF.

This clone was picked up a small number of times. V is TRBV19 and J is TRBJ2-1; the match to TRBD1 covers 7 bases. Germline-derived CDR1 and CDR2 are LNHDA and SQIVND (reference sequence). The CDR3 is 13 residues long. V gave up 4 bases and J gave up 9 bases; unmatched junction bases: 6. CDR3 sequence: CASSTQGWGEQFF. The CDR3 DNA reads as TGTGCCAGTAGTACACAGGGGTGGGGTGAGCAGTTCTTC.

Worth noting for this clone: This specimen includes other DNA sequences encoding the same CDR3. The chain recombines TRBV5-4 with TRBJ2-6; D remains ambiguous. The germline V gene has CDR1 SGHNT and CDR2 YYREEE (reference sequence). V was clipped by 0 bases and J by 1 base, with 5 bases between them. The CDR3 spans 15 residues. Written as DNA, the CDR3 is TGTGCCAGCAGCTTGGCTGGGTCTGGGGCCAACGTCCTGACTTTC. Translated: CASSLAGSGANVLTF.

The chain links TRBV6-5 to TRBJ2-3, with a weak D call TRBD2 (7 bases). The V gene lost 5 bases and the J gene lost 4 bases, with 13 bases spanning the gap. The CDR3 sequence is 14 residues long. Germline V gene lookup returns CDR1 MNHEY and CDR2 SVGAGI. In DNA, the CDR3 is TGTGCCAGCAGTCGGGGGCTAGCGGCAGATACGCAGTATTTT. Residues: CASSRGLAADTQYF.

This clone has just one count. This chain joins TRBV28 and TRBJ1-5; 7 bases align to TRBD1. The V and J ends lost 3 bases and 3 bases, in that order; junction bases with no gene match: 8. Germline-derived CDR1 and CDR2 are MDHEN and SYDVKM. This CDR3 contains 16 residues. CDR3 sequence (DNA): TGTGCCAGCAGTTTCCTACAGGGGTTTGTCAATCAGCCCCAGCATTTT. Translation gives CASSFLQGFVNQPQHF.

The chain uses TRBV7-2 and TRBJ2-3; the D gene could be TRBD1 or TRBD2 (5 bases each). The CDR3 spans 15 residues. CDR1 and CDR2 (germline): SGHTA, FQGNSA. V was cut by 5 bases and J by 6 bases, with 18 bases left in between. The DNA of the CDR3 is TGTGCCAGCAGCCCTGGTGGGACCCGGAGCGATACGCAGTATTTT. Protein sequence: CASSPGGTRSDTQYF.

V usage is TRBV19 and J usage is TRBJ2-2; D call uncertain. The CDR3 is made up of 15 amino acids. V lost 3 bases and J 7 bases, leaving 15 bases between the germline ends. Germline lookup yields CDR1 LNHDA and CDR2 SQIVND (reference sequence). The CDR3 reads CASSIEAWLDGELFF. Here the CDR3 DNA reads TGTGCCAGTAGTATTGAGGCCTGGCTGGACGGGGAGCTGTTTTTT.

In DNA form, the CDR3 reads TGTGCCAGTACCCGGCGACTCTCTGGGGCCAACGTCCTGACTTTC. Its translation is CASTRRLSGANVLTF. The chain has TRBV19 and TRBJ2-6; no reliable D call. Between the trimmed V and J ends, which lost 7 bases and 0 bases, there was a span of 10 bases. This CDR3 region has 15 residues. Looked up from germline, CDR1 is LNHDA and CDR2 is SQIVND (reference sequence). The variable domain in full, with the rest retrieved from reference TRBV19 and TRBJ2-6, is DGGITQSPKYLFRKEGQNVTLSCEQNLNHDAMYWYRQDPGQGLRLIYYSQIVNDFQKGDIAEGYSVSREKKESFPLTVTSAQKNPTAFYLCASTRRLSGANVLTFGAGSRLTVL.

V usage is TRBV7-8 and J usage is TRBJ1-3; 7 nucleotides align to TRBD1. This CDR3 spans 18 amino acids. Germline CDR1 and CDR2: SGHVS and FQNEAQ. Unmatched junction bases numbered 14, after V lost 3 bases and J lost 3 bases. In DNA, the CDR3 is TGTGCCAGCAGCTTTATTCCACAGTACAGGGGTTATGGAAACACCATATATTTT. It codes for CASSFIPQYRGYGNTIYF.

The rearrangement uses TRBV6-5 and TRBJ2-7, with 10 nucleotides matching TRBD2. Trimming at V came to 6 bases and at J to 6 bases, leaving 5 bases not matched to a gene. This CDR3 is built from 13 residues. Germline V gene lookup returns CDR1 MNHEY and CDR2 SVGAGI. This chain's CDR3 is CASSPGLASEQYF. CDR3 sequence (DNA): TGTGCCAGCAGCCCGGGACTAGCGAGCGAGCAGTACTTC.

CDR3 nucleotide sequence: TGTGCCTGGGGGGGCCTGTCCTACGAGCAGTACTTC. It is translated as CAWGGLSYEQYF. V is TRBV30 and J is TRBJ2-7; tentatively, D is TRBD1 (6 bases). This CDR3 is 12 amino acids long. From germline, CDR1 is GTSNPN and CDR2 SVGIG (reference sequence). V was shortened by 5 bases and J by 1 base, with 9 bases between the two germline ends.

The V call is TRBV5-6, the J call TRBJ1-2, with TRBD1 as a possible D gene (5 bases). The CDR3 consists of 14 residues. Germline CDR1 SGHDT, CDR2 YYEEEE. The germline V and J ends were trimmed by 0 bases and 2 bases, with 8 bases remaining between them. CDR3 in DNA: TGTGCCAGCAGCTTGGGAGGGGACAACTATGGCTACACCTTC. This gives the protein CASSLGGDNYGYTF.

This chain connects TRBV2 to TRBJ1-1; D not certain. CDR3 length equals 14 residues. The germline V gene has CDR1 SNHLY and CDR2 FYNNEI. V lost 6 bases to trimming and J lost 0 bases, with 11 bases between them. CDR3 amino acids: CASRALTVNTEAFF. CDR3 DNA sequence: TGTGCCAGCAGAGCGCTGACCGTGAACACTGAAGCTTTCTTT.

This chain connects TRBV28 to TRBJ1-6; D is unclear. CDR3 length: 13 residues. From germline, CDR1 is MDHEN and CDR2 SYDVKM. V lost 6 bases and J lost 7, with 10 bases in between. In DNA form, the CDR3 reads TGTGCCAGCAGGAGGACTCCCAATTCACCCCTCCACTTT. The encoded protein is CASRRTPNSPLHF.

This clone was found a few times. CDR3 sequence: CASSLTEDSNQPQHF. CDR3 coding DNA: TGTGCCAGCAGCTTGACAGAGGATAGCAATCAGCCCCAGCATTTT. The gene calls are TRBV6-5 and TRBJ1-5; D perhaps matches TRBD1 (5 bases). The CDR3 length is 15 residues. The V and J ends lost 6 bases and 0 bases respectively, with 12 bases between them. Germline values: CDR1 MNHEY, CDR2 SVGAGI.